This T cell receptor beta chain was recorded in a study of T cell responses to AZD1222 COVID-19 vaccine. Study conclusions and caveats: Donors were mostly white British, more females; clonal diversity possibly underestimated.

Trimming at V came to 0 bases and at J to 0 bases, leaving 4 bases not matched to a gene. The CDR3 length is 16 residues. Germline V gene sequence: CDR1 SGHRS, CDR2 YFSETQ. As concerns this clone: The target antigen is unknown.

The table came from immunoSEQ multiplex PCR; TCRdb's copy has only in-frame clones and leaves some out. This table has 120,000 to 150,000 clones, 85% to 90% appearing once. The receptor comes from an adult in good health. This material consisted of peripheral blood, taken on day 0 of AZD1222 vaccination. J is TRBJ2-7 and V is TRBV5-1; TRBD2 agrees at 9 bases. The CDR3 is CASSLEPSGASYEQYF. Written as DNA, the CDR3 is TGCGCCAGCAGCTTGGAACCTAGCGGGGCCTCCTACGAGCAGTACTTC.